In this sample, the clone carrying this T cell receptor beta chain turned up once. Its antigen is as yet unknown. TCRdb's copy holds only in-frame clones and misses some; the assay was immunoSEQ multiplex PCR. The sample holds around 130,000 clones, approximately 93% seen once. The data stem from a study of T cell responses to AZD1222 COVID-19 vaccine. General study results and limits: Clonal diversity was possibly underestimated, and the donors were mostly white British, with more females. Seropositive at baseline were only a handful of AZD1222 recipients. Spike-spanning, vaccine-associated CD4 TCRs were dominant at 160-218 and 743-854. Once two AZD1222 doses were given, Spike-specific TCR breadth and depth went up.

This clonotype originated in an adult in good health. The sequenced sample was peripheral blood, obtained on day 0 of AZD1222 vaccination.

This CDR3 reads CASSLRDRDYNEQFF. CDR3 bases: TGTGCCAGCAGCTTAAGGGACAGGGACTACAATGAGCAGTTCTTC. The rearrangement joins TRBV11-2 to TRBJ2-1; 9 nucleotides agree with TRBD1. There are 15 residues in the CDR3. Trimming removed 2 bases from V and 3 bases from J; junction bases left unmatched: 2. CDR1 is SGHAT, CDR2 FQNNGV, per germline.